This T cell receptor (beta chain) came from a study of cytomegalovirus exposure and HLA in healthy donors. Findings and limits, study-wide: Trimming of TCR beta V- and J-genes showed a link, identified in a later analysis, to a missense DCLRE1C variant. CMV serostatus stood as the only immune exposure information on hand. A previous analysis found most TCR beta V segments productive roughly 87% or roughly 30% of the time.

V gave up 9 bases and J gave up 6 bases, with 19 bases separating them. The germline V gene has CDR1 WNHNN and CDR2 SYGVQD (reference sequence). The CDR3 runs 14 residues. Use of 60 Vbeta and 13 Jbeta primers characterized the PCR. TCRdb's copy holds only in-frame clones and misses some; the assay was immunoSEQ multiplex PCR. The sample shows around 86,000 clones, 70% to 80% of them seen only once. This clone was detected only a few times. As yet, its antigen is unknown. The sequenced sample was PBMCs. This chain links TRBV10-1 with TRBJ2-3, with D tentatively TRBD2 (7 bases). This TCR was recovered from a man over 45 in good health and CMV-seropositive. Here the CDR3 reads CARRGRERRDTQYF. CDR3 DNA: TGCGCCAGGCGGGGGCGGGAGCGCAGGGATACGCAGTATTTT.